This T cell receptor beta chain was documented in a study of CD8 T cells in ankylosing spondylitis (TCRdb year 2017). In the study overall: The study profiled T cell receptor beta repertoires in healthy donors and ankylosing spondylitis patients to find disease-linked TCR variants. Peripheral blood was sampled, and synovial fluid was additionally collected from ankylosing spondylitis patients. The whole study cohort included 108 healthy donors and about two dozen ankylosing spondylitis patients. Broad study findings and their caveats: The disease-linked clones were reported to be significantly enriched in matched synovial fluid samples from ankylosing spondylitis patients. Some motif variants had previously been reported in the synovial fluid and blood of reactive arthritis patients, which suggests shared mechanisms of disease initiation. In peripheral blood, the disease-linked clones were found at relatively low frequencies and had a CD8+ phenotype. Blood from ankylosing spondylitis patients appeared to be characterized by a TCR beta motif made up of seven or eight highly homologous amino acid variants.

This clonotype was recorded a few times. The specificity of this receptor is unknown. No much larger clone exists at a distance of one base, and base qualities are not known. From its cysteine to its phenylalanine, the CDR3 spans 17 amino acids. Just the 51-base CDR3 DNA is kept, in frame starting at base 1. The germline V and J ends show losses of 3 bases and 4 bases respectively, and no gene match explains 13 bases of the junction. According to the germline V gene, CDR1 reads SGHRS and CDR2 reads YFSETQ. Sequencing took place on an Illumina HiSeq 2500. TCR beta libraries were prepared by quantitative 5'-RACE with molecular barcodes. As for how the authors treated the data: A new computational method based on a probabilistic model of VDJ rearrangement was used to identify disease-linked TCR variants. TCRdb passed the public sequencing reads through fastp at Q25 and MiXCR, retaining productive beta sequences. Rows merge per CDR3 protein into single entries with the most common DNA and genes. In this record, the V and J calls reflect TCRdb's handling and not the investigators' own analysis. In all, the sample holds 290,000 or so distinct CDR3 sequences, and about 20% of those were seen once. Roughly 3.6% of the sample belongs to the ten largest clones.

The rearrangement combines TRBV5-1 with TRBJ2-3; 8 bases in the junction line up with TRBD2. The sequencing input was blood, either unsorted or a sorted T cell fraction (not recorded which). The receptor's source is a female donor with ankylosing spondylitis or in good health (not recorded which). In nucleotides, the sequence is TGCGCCAGCAGCTCACAATGGAGCGGGAGAGGCGCAGATACGCAGTATTTT. The encoded protein is CASSSQWSGRGADTQYF.